Listed below are T cell receptor beta chains from one sample, sequenced in a study of STAT3 mutations in large granular lymphocyte leukemia. Using immunoSEQ multiplex PCR, the repertoire was profiled, and TCRdb retains in-frame clones only, with some absent. The profile shows 9,500 to 12,000 clones, 54% of them singletons. Sequenced material: peripheral blood mononuclear cells. The receptors derive from a boy aged 5 to 17 with T-cell large granular lymphocyte leukemia. Some clones in this sample may be carry-over from other donors' samples. The CDR3 runs from the conserved cysteine through the conserved F or W. The order of the fields is CDR3 DNA, CDR3 protein, V gene, clone size, D gene, J gene. A D gene is named only where the DNA matches it firmly. Size values are once, few and many counts, or a class for expanded clones, and some rows have none.

TGCGCCAGCAGCTTTTCGGCACTACAAGAGACCCAGTACTTC | CASSFSALQETQYF | TRBV5-1 | NA | NA | TRBJ2-5
TGTGCCAGCAGCTTCCAAACGGGAGCCCAGCATTTT | CASSFQTGAQHF | TRBV7-9 | NA | NA | TRBJ1-5
TGCGCCAGCAGCTTACGTGACACCTCCTACGAGCAGTACTTC | CASSLRDTSYEQYF | TRBV5-1 | NA | NA | TRBJ2-7
TGTGCCAGCAGCATAGGGACAGAACCTAACTATGGCTACACCTTC | CASSIGTEPNYGYTF | TRBV5-4 | few | TRBD1 | TRBJ1-2
TGTGCCAGCAGCTTGACCTTGGGGGGGTCACCCCTCCACTTT | CASSLTLGGSPLHF | TRBV7-2 | few | NA | TRBJ1-6
TGCGCCAGCAGCTTGGAGACTAGCGGGAACACCGGGGAGCTGTTTTTT | CASSLETSGNTGELFF | TRBV5-1 | NA | TRBD2 | TRBJ2-2
TGTGCCTGGAGTGTATCCAGACCCACTGAAGCTTTCTTT | CAWSVSRPTEAFF | TRBV30 | NA | NA | TRBJ1-1
TGTGCCAGCAGTGAAGCAACAGGTACCGTGTCACCCCTCCACTTT | CASSEATGTVSPLHF | TRBV6-1 | NA | NA | TRBJ1-6
TGTGCCAGCAGTGACTCTGGCGGGAACACCGGGGAGCTGTTTTTT | CASSDSGGNTGELFF | TRBV6-4 | few | NA | TRBJ2-2
TGTGCCAGCAGCGTAGCTGGGACAGAAGAGACCCAGTACTTC | CASSVAGTEETQYF | TRBV9 | NA | TRBD1 | TRBJ2-5
TGTGCCAGCATGCCTAGTATGCGGGAGGGAACCTACGAGCAGTACTTC | CASMPSMREGTYEQYF | TRBV7-8 | NA | TRBD2 | TRBJ2-7
TGTGCCAGCAGCTCACATCGAGCATCCCTCCACTTT | CASSSHRASLHF | TRBV7-9 | NA | NA | TRBJ1-6
TGCAGCGTTCGCGAGGGGAACACTGAAGCTTTCTTT | CSVREGNTEAFF | TRBV29-1 | NA | NA | TRBJ1-1
TGCGCCAGCAGTCAACCGCCAAAACTACAGGGAGAGCAGCCCCAGCATTTT | CASSQPPKLQGEQPQHF | TRBV23-1 | NA | NA | TRBJ1-5
TGTGCCAGCAGCTTAGGAAGCAATCAGCCCCAGCATTTT | CASSLGSNQPQHF | TRBV5-8 | few | NA | TRBJ1-5
TGTGCCAGCTCACCGGCCGGTAGCTCTGGGGCCAACGTCCTGACTTTC | CASSPAGSSGANVLTF | TRBV18 | NA | NA | TRBJ2-6
TGCGCCAGCAGCTTGGTGGGCAGGGAAAATGAAAAACTGTTTTTT | CASSLVGRENEKLFF | TRBV5-1 | NA | NA | TRBJ1-4
TGTGCCAGCAGCACCGACCCCTCCGGGACAGTCCTCCACTTT | CASSTDPSGTVLHF | TRBV7-9 | NA | TRBD1 | TRBJ1-6
TGTGCCGGTAGGCAAGGACAAATCGGGACCCAGTACTTC | CAGRQGQIGTQYF | TRBV7-9 | NA | NA | TRBJ2-5
TGTGCCAGCTCTCCCGACCACGATACGCAGTATTTT | CASSPDHDTQYF | TRBV18 | few | NA | TRBJ2-3
TGTGCCAGCAGCAGAGGGCGGCCCCAAGAGACCCAGTACTTC | CASSRGRPQETQYF | TRBV9 | NA | NA | TRBJ2-5
TGTGCCAGCATTTCGAGCGAGGGGCCGGACCCTCATAGCACAGATACGCAGTATTTT | CASISSEGPDPHSTDTQYF | TRBV27 | NA | NA | TRBJ2-3
TGCGCCAGCAGCCGGACTAGTACAGATACGCAGTATTTT | CASSRTSTDTQYF | TRBV5-1 | few | TRBD2 | TRBJ2-3
TGCGCCAGCAGCACGAGACAGGGTACCCACGAGCAGTACTTC | CASSTRQGTHEQYF | TRBV5-1 | NA | TRBD1 | TRBJ2-7
TGTGCCACCACGACAAGCTCCTACGAGCAGTACTTC | CATTTSSYEQYF | TRBV28 | NA | NA | TRBJ2-7
TGTGCCAGCTCACCATTACGGGATGAACACTACGAGCAGTACTTC | CASSPLRDEHYEQYF | TRBV18 | large | NA | TRBJ2-7
TGTGCCAGCTCACAGGGGTATCAAGAGACCCAGTACTTC | CASSQGYQETQYF | TRBV18 | NA | NA | TRBJ2-5
TGTGCCAGCAGCGCCCAGCTTGGGGATTCACCCCTCCACTTT | CASSAQLGDSPLHF | TRBV7-8 | NA | NA | TRBJ1-6
TGTGCCAGCAGTGGACTAGCGGGAGCAGATACGCAGTATTTT | CASSGLAGADTQYF | TRBV6-4 | few | TRBD2 | TRBJ2-3
TGTGCCAGCAGCTTCCAGGACAGGCCCCTCTTCAATGAGCAGTTCTTC | CASSFQDRPLFNEQFF | TRBV7-6 | NA | TRBD1 | TRBJ2-1
TGTGCCAGCTCACCGTTTTTATCTTCTACGCCGTTCTTT | CASSPFLSSTPFF | TRBV18 | NA | NA | TRBJ1-1
TGTGCCAGCAGCTTGGACGGTTATGGCTACACCTTC | CASSLDGYGYTF | TRBV5-8 | few | NA | TRBJ1-2
TGTGCCAGCAGCTTAGGGGGGGGCGGCGATACGCAGTATTTT | CASSLGGGGDTQYF | TRBV5-6 | NA | NA | TRBJ2-3
TGCAGTCCCCGGCCTAGACAGGGGCCCTACGAGCAGTACTTC | CSPRPRQGPYEQYF | TRBV29-1 | once | TRBD1 | TRBJ2-7
TGTGCCTGGAGTCCGGGACACTGGTACGAGCAGTACTTC | CAWSPGHWYEQYF | TRBV30 | NA | NA | TRBJ2-7
TGCAGCGTCCCGGACGGCTTATTTCGCTATGGCTACACCTTC | CSVPDGLFRYGYTF | TRBV29-1 | NA | NA | TRBJ1-2
TGCGCCAGCAGCTTCCAACCACCGAACACTGAAGCTTTCTTT | CASSFQPPNTEAFF | TRBV5-1 | NA | NA | TRBJ1-1
TGTGCCAGCAGTTACCGGCTAGCGGGAGCCTACGAGCAGTACTTC | CASSYRLAGAYEQYF | TRBV6-5 | few | TRBD2 | TRBJ2-7
TGCGCCAGCAGCCAAGATTTGGCAGGTGATCACTCCTACGAGCAGTACTTC | CASSQDLAGDHSYEQYF | TRBV4-3 | NA | NA | TRBJ2-7
TGTGCCAGCTCACCAGGCACAGGGCCCCAGGGCGAGCAGTACTTC | CASSPGTGPQGEQYF | TRBV18 | NA | NA | TRBJ2-7
TGTGCCAGCAGTGAAGTATGGGACAGGGCATACAATGAGCAGTTCTTC | CASSEVWDRAYNEQFF | TRBV6-1 | once | TRBD1 | TRBJ2-1
TGTGCCAGCAGCTGGATGGGTAATCGACAGCCCCAGCATTTT | CASSWMGNRQPQHF | TRBV5-8 | NA | NA | TRBJ1-5
TGCAGCGTTGAGGGGGGGAACACTGAAGCTTTCTTT | CSVEGGNTEAFF | TRBV29-1 | NA | NA | TRBJ1-1
TGCGCCAGCAGCCTAGGACAGGGGGCGCTGGGCACAGATACGCAGTATTTT | CASSLGQGALGTDTQYF | TRBV5-1 | NA | TRBD1 | TRBJ2-3
TGTGCCAGCAGTTACAGGGATAGCAATCAGCCCCAGCATTTT | CASSYRDSNQPQHF | TRBV27 | NA | NA | TRBJ1-5
TGCGCCAGCAGCCTGGATCCCCCAGGGATGAACACTGAAGCTTTCTTT | CASSLDPPGMNTEAFF | TRBV5-1 | few | NA | TRBJ1-1
TGTGCCAGCAGTTTAGAGGTCAGCACCAGGGATACGCAGTATTTT | CASSLEVSTRDTQYF | TRBV27 | NA | NA | TRBJ2-3
TGTGCCAGCAGCTTAGGGATTTCCTACGAGCAGTACTTC | CASSLGISYEQYF | TRBV7-2 | NA | NA | TRBJ2-7
TGTGCCAGCAGTGGGGTAGGCCTTGGAAGCAATCAGCCCCAGCATTTT | CASSGVGLGSNQPQHF | TRBV6-1 | few | NA | TRBJ1-5
TGTGCCAGCAGCCCGGGACTAGCAGAAGAGACCCAGTACTTC | CASSPGLAEETQYF | TRBV25-1 | NA | TRBD2 | TRBJ2-5
TGTGCCTGGAGTGCGGGGGGCTACCAAGAGACCCAGTACTTC | CAWSAGGYQETQYF | TRBV30 | NA | NA | TRBJ2-5
TGTGCCAGCAGCTGGGACAGGGGTGACGAGCAGTACTTC | CASSWDRGDEQYF | TRBV5-4 | NA | TRBD1 | TRBJ2-7
TGCGCCAGCAGCCAAGAGGGGGAAGGAGAGACCCAGTACTTC | CASSQEGEGETQYF | TRBV4-1 | NA | NA | TRBJ2-5